A selection of T cell receptor beta chains follows, all from one sample in a study of blood T cell repertoires in COVID-19. The protocol was immunoSEQ multiplex PCR, while the TCRdb copy is restricted to in-frame clones and leaves out a portion. The sample records under 60,000 clones, around four fifths being singletons. Source material: peripheral blood. The receptors shown here come from a human donor in a cohort sampled during active COVID-19. CDR3s include the opening cysteine and the closing phenylalanine or tryptophan. A D gene is named only where the DNA matches it firmly. Clone sizes are given selectively: once, few, many, or a class where the clone is expanded.

j_call d_call v_call clone_size cdr3_aa cdr3_nt
TRBJ1-4 TRBD1 TRBV9 - CASSVGTGPEKLFF TGTGCCAGCAGCGTCGGGACAGGGCCCGAAAAACTGTTTTTT
TRBJ2-1 - TRBV4-1 few CASSQAEYNEQFF TGCGCCAGCAGCCAGGCCGAATACAATGAGCAGTTCTTC
TRBJ2-7 - TRBV7-9 - CASSASGLTMQYF TGTGCCAGCAGCGCATCAGGCCTTACGATGCAGTACTTC
TRBJ2-2 TRBD1 TRBV7-3 - CASSPGQANTGELFF TGTGCCAGCAGCCCCGGACAGGCGAACACCGGGGAGCTGTTTTTT
TRBJ1-2 - TRBV7-2 - CASSSSPGTNYGYTF TGTGCCAGCAGCTCATCACCCGGGACAAACTATGGCTACACCTTC
TRBJ1-2 - TRBV19 - CASSIVSRGPSNYGYTF TGTGCCAGTAGTATAGTTTCGAGAGGTCCTTCTAACTATGGCTACACCTTC
TRBJ1-1 - TRBV3-1/TRBV3-2 - CASSQGTENTEAFF TGTGCCAGCAGCCAAGGGACAGAGAACACTGAAGCTTTCTTT
TRBJ2-7 - TRBV3-1/TRBV3-2 - CASSHQASSSYEQYF TGTGCCAGCAGCCATCAAGCCTCAAGTTCCTACGAGCAGTACTTC
TRBJ2-3 TRBD2 TRBV5-1 - CASSPLPSGLNTPDTQYF TGCGCCAGCAGCCCCCTCCCCTCGGGACTAAATACCCCAGATACGCAGTATTTT
TRBJ1-5 - TRBV12-3/TRBV12-4 - CASSPVWGQPQHF TGTGCCAGCAGCCCGGTCTGGGGCCAGCCCCAGCATTTT
TRBJ2-7 - TRBV19 - CASSLGHPYEQYF TGTGCCAGTAGTCTAGGACACCCCTACGAGCAGTACTTC
TRBJ1-4 - TRBV15 - CATSRSGGATNEKLFF TGTGCCACCAGCAGGTCTGGAGGGGCAACTAATGAAAAACTGTTTTTT
TRBJ2-1 TRBD2 TRBV7-8 - CASSPRWGGDEQFF TGTGCCAGCAGCCCACGTTGGGGAGGGGATGAGCAGTTCTTC
TRBJ1-2 - TRBV6-5 - CASRGGGGWGYTF TGTGCCAGCAGGGGTGGGGGGGGTTGGGGCTACACCTTC
TRBJ2-2 TRBD1 TRBV28 - CASTFRKGTGKNTGELFF TGTGCCAGCACTTTCAGAAAGGGGACAGGGAAAAACACCGGGGAGCTGTTTTTT
TRBJ2-6 - TRBV9 - CASSVAGGANVLTF TGTGCCAGCAGCGTAGCGGGGGGGGCCAACGTCCTGACTTTC
TRBJ2-1 - TRBV14 - CASSQGRTVRDEQFF TGTGCCAGCAGCCAGGGCAGGACGGTGAGGGATGAGCAGTTCTTC
TRBJ1-2 TRBD1 TRBV7-9 few CASSLYPGTGNYGYTF TGTGCCAGCAGCTTATACCCAGGGACAGGGAACTATGGCTACACCTTC
TRBJ2-7 TRBD1 TRBV6-5 - CASSPTGDEQYF TGTGCCAGCAGTCCGACAGGGGATGAGCAGTACTTC
TRBJ2-7 - TRBV10-1 - CASSESWAAEQYF TGCGCCAGCAGTGAGTCCTGGGCAGCCGAGCAGTACTTC
TRBJ1-1 TRBD1 TRBV5-1 - CASRSGQDTEAFF TGCGCCAGCAGATCCGGACAGGACACTGAAGCTTTCTTT
TRBJ1-6 TRBD1 TRBV3-1/TRBV3-2 - CASSHRQGTGNSPLHF TGTGCCAGCAGCCACCGACAGGGGACGGGTAATTCACCCCTCCACTTT
TRBJ2-2 - TRBV6-2/TRBV6-3 - CASSYSPSGSGELFF TGTGCCAGCAGTTACTCGCCATCGGGGTCCGGGGAGCTGTTTTTT
TRBJ1-6 - TRBV30 medium-sized CAWSLRVASPLHF TGTGCCTGGAGCCTCAGGGTTGCCTCACCCCTCCACTTT
TRBJ1-1 - TRBV7-9 - CASSPRGGGSTEAFF TGTGCCAGCAGCCCCAGGGGAGGGGGGAGCACTGAAGCTTTCTTT
TRBJ2-2 - TRBV6-2/TRBV6-3 - CASSYRSGYANTGELFF TGTGCCAGCAGTTATAGGTCCGGGTACGCGAACACCGGGGAGCTGTTTTTT
TRBJ2-1 - TRBV5-1 - CASSLGPGGEQFF TGCGCCAGCAGCTTGGGCCCCGGCGGTGAGCAGTTCTTC
TRBJ2-5 - TRBV6-5 - CASSLLQGRQTQYF TGTGCCAGCAGTTTGCTACAGGGGAGGCAGACCCAGTACTTC
TRBJ1-2 - TRBV4-1 - CASSHPAGQVYGYTF TGCGCCAGCAGCCACCCGGCAGGGCAGGTCTATGGCTACACCTTC
TRBJ1-5 - TRBV6-5 - CASSYSQFQPQHF TGTGCCAGCAGTTACTCCCAATTTCAGCCCCAGCATTTT
TRBJ2-7 TRBD1 TRBV27 - CASSPWTGGRWEQYF TGTGCCAGCAGTCCATGGACAGGGGGCCGGTGGGAGCAGTACTTC
TRBJ1-5 TRBD1 TRBV5-1 - CASRLDRDNQPQHF TGCGCCAGCAGACTGGACAGGGACAATCAGCCCCAGCATTTT